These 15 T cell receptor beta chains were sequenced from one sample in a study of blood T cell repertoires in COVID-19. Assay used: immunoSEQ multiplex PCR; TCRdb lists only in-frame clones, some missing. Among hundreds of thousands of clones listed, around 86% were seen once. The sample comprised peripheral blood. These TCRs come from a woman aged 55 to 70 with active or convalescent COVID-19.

This chain's CDR3 is CASSRDRSYEQYF. For the CDR3, the DNA is TGTGCCAGCAGCAGGGACAGATCCTACGAGCAGTACTTC. V and J are TRBV12-3 or TRBV12-4 and TRBJ2-7; 7 bases line up with TRBD1. The CDR3 runs 13 residues. V shed 6 bases and J 1 base; nucleotides not matched to a gene: 3.

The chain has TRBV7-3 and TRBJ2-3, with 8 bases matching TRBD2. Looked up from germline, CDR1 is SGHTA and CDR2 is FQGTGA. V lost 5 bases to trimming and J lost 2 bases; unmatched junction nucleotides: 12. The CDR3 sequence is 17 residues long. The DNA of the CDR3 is TGTGCCAGCAGCACCGGTCGCGGGGGGACCCACACAGATACGCAGTATTTT. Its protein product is CASSTGRGGTHTDTQYF. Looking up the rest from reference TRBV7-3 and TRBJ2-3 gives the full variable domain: GAGVSQTPSNKVTEKGKYVELRCDPISGHTALYWYRQSLGQGPEFLIYFQGTGAADDSGLPNDRFFAVRPEGSVSTLKIQRTERGDSAVYLCASSTGRGGTHTDTQYFGPGTRLTVL.

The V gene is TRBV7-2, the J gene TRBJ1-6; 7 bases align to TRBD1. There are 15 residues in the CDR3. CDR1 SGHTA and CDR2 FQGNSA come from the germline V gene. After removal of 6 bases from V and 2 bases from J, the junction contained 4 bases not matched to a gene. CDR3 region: CASRVTGAYNSPLHF. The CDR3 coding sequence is TGTGCCAGCAGGGTAACAGGGGCCTATAATTCACCCCTCCACTTT.

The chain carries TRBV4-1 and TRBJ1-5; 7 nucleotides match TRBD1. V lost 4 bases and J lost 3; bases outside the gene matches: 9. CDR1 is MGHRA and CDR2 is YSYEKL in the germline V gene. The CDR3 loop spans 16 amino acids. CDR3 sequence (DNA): TGCGCCAGCAGCCCTACCGGGACAGTTAACAATCAGCCCCAGCATTTT. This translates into CASSPTGTVNNQPQHF.

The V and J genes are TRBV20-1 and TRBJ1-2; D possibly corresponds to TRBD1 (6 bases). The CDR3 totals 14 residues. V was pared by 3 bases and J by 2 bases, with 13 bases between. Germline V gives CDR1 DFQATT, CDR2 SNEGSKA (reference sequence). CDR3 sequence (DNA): TGCAGTGCTAGTAGGCCCAGGGGCAACTATGGCTACACCTTC. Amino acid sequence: CSASRPRGNYGYTF.

The CDR3 sequence: CASSVGLQGTTFF. The CDR3, as DNA: TGTGCCAGCAGCGTAGGTCTCCAGGGAACAACTTTCTTT. J is TRBJ1-1 and V is TRBV9; tentative D call: TRBD1 (5 bases). Germline CDR1 is SGDLS and CDR2 is YYNGEE. Trimming cost V 0 bases and J 12 bases, with 15 bases left between them. There are 13 residues in the CDR3.

This CDR3 is CASSTQGAQGYTF. The CDR3 DNA sequence: TGTGCCAGCAGCACACAGGGGGCGCAAGGCTACACCTTC. This chain links TRBV7-3 with TRBJ1-2, with 9 bases matching TRBD1. Germline-derived CDR1 and CDR2 are SGHTA and FQGTGA. V lost 5 bases to trimming and J lost 8 bases; unmatched junction nucleotides: 6. The CDR3 consists of 13 residues.

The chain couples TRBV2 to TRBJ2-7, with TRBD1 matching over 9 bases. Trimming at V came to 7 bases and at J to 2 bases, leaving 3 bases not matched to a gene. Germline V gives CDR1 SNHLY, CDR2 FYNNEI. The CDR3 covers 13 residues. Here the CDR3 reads CASKQGAAYEQYF. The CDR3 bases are TGTGCCAGCAAACAGGGGGCGGCCTACGAGCAGTACTTC.

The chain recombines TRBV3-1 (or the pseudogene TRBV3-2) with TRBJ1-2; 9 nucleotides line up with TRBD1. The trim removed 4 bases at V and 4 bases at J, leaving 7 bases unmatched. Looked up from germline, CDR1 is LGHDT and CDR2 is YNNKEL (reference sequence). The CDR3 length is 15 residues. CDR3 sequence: CASSPRTGGGYGYTF. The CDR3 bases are TGTGCCAGCAGCCCCCGCACAGGGGGCGGCTATGGCTACACCTTC.

The CDR3, as DNA: TGTGCCACCCACCTGACAGCCCTTTCCTACGAGCAGTACTTC. This gives the protein CATHLTALSYEQYF. The chain recombines TRBV6-5 with TRBJ2-7; D perhaps matches TRBD1 (5 bases). The ends were cut back, 10 bases at V and 1 base at J, with 17 bases in the middle. The CDR3 loop spans 14 amino acids. Looked up from germline, CDR1 is MNHEY and CDR2 is SVGAGI.

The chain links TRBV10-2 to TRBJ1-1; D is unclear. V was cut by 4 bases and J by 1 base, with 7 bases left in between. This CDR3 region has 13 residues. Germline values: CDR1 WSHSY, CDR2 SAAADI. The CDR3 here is CASSGHENTEAFF. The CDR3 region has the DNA TGCGCCAGCAGTGGGCACGAGAACACTGAAGCTTTCTTT.

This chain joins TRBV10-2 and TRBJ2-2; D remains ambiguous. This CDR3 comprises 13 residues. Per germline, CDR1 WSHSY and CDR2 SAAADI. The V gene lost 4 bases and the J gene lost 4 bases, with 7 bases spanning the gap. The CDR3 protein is CASSVAITGELFF. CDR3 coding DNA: TGCGCCAGCAGTGTGGCCATCACCGGGGAGCTGTTTTTT.

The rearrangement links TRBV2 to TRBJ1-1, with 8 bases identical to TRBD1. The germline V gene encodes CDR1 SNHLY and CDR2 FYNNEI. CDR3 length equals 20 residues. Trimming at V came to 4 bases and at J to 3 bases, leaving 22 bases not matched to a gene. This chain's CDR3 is CASSARSNRGFRLRDTEAFF. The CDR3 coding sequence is TGTGCCAGCAGTGCGCGTAGTAACAGGGGGTTCCGCTTGAGGGACACTGAAGCTTTCTTT.

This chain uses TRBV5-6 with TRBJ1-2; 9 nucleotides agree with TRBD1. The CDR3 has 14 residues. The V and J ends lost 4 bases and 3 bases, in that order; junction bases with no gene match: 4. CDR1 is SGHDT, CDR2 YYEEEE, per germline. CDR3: CASSEDRGYYGYTF. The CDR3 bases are TGTGCCAGCAGCGAGGACAGGGGTTACTATGGCTACACCTTC.

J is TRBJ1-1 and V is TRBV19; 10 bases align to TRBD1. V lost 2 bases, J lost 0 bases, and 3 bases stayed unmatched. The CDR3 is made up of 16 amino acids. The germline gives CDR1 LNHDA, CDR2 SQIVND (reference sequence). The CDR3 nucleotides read TGTGCCAGTAGTATATTGGGACAGGGGTTGAACACTGAAGCTTTCTTT. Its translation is CASSILGQGLNTEAFF.